The 28 T cell receptor beta chains presented below share a single source sample, sequenced in a study of blood T cell repertoires in COVID-19. TCRdb's copy holds only in-frame clones and misses some; the assay was immunoSEQ multiplex PCR. The sample shows 150,000 to 200,000 clones, about nine tenths of them seen only once. The sequenced sample was PBMCs or T cells enriched from blood (not recorded which). These receptors originate from a woman between 18 and 29 years old who had recovered from COVID-19.

The rearrangement links TRBV11-2 to TRBJ2-1; no clear D gene. This CDR3 region has 12 residues. Per the germline V gene, CDR1 is SGHAT and CDR2 is FQNNGV. Trimming stripped 2 bases from V and 9 bases from J, with 8 bases between. The CDR3 sequence: CASSLNTGEQFF. CDR3 coding DNA: TGTGCCAGCAGCTTAAATACGGGTGAGCAGTTCTTC.

This clone appeared once. The CDR3 sequence is CASSVGQGAIYEQYF. CDR3 DNA: TGTGCCAGTAGTGTAGGACAGGGGGCAATCTACGAGCAGTACTTC. This chain uses TRBV19 with TRBJ2-7, with 11 bases matching TRBD1. Trimming removed 5 bases from V and 3 bases from J; junction bases left unmatched: 6. The CDR3 has 15 residues. Germline loops: CDR1 LNHDA, CDR2 SQIVND (reference sequence).

This chain uses TRBV28 with TRBJ2-7; tentative D call: TRBD2 (6 bases). This CDR3 spans 13 amino acids. Trimming took 3 bases from V and 3 from J, leaving 9 bases between them. Germline CDR1 reads MDHEN; CDR2 reads SYDVKM. The CDR3 here is CASSFAGSYEQYF. The CDR3, as DNA: TGTGCCAGCAGTTTTGCGGGAAGCTACGAGCAGTACTTC.

This chain joins TRBV7-2 and TRBJ2-1; 10 nucleotides line up with TRBD1. With 4 bases clipped from V and 4 bases from J, the junction kept 4 bases outside the gene matches. The CDR3 has 15 amino acids. Germline-derived CDR1 and CDR2 are SGHTA and FQGNSA. As DNA, the CDR3 is TGTGCCAGCAGCTGGACAGGGGGGGATTACAATGAGCAGTTCTTC. Translated: CASSWTGGDYNEQFF. Full variable domain (missing parts from reference TRBV7-2 and TRBJ2-1): GAGVSQSPSNKVTEKGKDVELRCDPISGHTALYWYRQSLGQGLEFLIYFQGNSAPDKSGLPSDRFSAERTGGSVSTLTIQRTQQEDSAVYLCASSWTGGDYNEQFFGPGTRLTVL.

This chain uses TRBV19 with TRBJ2-7, with TRBD2 matching 8 bases. The V and J ends lost 6 bases and 2 bases, in that order; junction bases with no gene match: 6. The CDR3 consists of 14 residues. CDR1 LNHDA and CDR2 SQIVND come from the germline V gene (reference sequence). CDR3 sequence (DNA): TGTGCCAGTAGCAGCGGGGGTGAAGCCTACGAGCAGTACTTC. Translating gives CASSSGGEAYEQYF.

The chain has TRBV7-9 and TRBJ1-1, with D unclear. The CDR3 loop spans 17 amino acids. V was trimmed by 3 bases and J by 1 base, leaving 18 bases between them. Germline-derived CDR1 and CDR2 are SEHNR and FQNEAQ (reference sequence). CDR3 region: CASSFPFRGFTNTEAFF. In DNA, the CDR3 is TGTGCCAGCAGCTTTCCCTTCCGGGGTTTTACGAACACTGAAGCTTTCTTT.

The J gene is TRBJ2-7, the V gene TRBV18; perhaps TRBD1 as D (6 bases). CDR1 KGHSH and CDR2 LQKENI come from the germline V gene. Trimming removed 8 bases at V and 3 bases at J, with 11 bases between. The CDR3 is 12 residues long. The CDR3 region has the DNA TGTGCCAGCGCGGACAGTCGCTACGAGCAGTACTTC. It yields the protein CASADSRYEQYF. Using reference TRBV18 and TRBJ2-7 for the parts outside the CDR3, the full variable domain is NAGVMQNPRHLVRRRGQEARLRCSPMKGHSHVYWYRQLPEEGLKFMVYLQKENIIDESGMPKERFSAEFPKEGPSILRIQQVVRGDSAAYFCASADSRYEQYFGPGTRLTVT.

The chain is built from TRBV29-1 and TRBJ1-1; D not certain. This CDR3 is built from 14 residues. Trimming took 5 bases from V and 0 from J, leaving 13 bases between them. Germline V gene lookup returns CDR1 SQVTM and CDR2 ANQGSEA. Written as DNA, the CDR3 is TGCAGCGTTCGCCCCCGGGGAATGAACACTGAAGCTTTCTTT. Protein sequence: CSVRPRGMNTEAFF.

The rearrangement uses TRBV2 and TRBJ2-1, with 9 nucleotides matching TRBD2. Trimming cost V 0 bases and J 2 bases; bases outside gene matches: 2. Germline CDR1 and CDR2: SNHLY and FYNNEI. The CDR3 has 16 residues. CDR3 sequence (DNA): TGTGCCAGCAGTGAAGCTCCTAGCGGGACCTACAATGAGCAGTTCTTC. Its translation is CASSEAPSGTYNEQFF.

The chain is built from TRBV5-4 and TRBJ2-1, with 11 positions matching TRBD2. The CDR3 loop spans 15 amino acids. Germline V lookup: CDR1 SGHNT, CDR2 YYREEE (reference sequence). With 6 bases clipped from V and 3 bases from J, the junction kept 5 bases outside the gene matches. The CDR3 sequence: CASIAGGPLYNEQFF. The CDR3 DNA sequence: TGTGCCAGCATAGCGGGAGGGCCCCTCTACAATGAGCAGTTCTTC. Filled out from reference TRBV5-4 and TRBJ2-1, the complete variable domain reads ETGVTQSPTHLIKTRGQQVTLRCSSQSGHNTVSWYQQALGQGPQFIFQYYREEENGRGNFPPRFSGLQFPNYSSELNVNALELDDSALYLCASIAGGPLYNEQFFGPGTRLTVL.

This chain links TRBV7-2 with TRBJ2-1, with TRBD2 identical over 10 bases. Trimming removed 6 bases from V and 0 bases from J; junction bases left unmatched: 5. Germline CDR1 reads SGHTA; CDR2 reads FQGNSA. CDR3 length: 16 amino acids. The CDR3 is CASSVSGGASYNEQFF. CDR3 in DNA: TGTGCCAGCAGTGTCAGCGGGGGGGCCTCCTACAATGAGCAGTTCTTC.

V gene TRBV27 combines with J gene TRBJ2-7; D is possibly TRBD1 (5 bases). Trimming pared 3 bases from V and 2 bases from J, leaving 8 bases between. This CDR3 comprises 13 residues. Germline V gives CDR1 MNHEY, CDR2 SMNVEV (reference sequence). As DNA, the CDR3 is TGTGCCAGCAGTTTGGGGCCCGCCTACGAGCAGTACTTC. Encoded protein: CASSLGPAYEQYF.

This chain links TRBV28 with TRBJ2-7; tentative D call: TRBD2 (6 bases). Germline V gene sequence: CDR1 MDHEN, CDR2 SYDVKM. CDR3 length equals 12 residues. V shed 10 bases and J shed 4 bases, with 14 bases lying between them. The CDR3 nucleotides read TGTGCCACCCTCGGCGGGGCGTACGAGCAGTACTTC. Amino acids: CATLGGAYEQYF.

The rearrangement joins TRBV5-7 to TRBJ1-2, with 8 bases that match TRBD1. TRBV5-7 is labeled an ORF, and its function is uncertain. The CDR3 spans 14 residues. V shed 3 bases and J 7 bases; nucleotides not matched to a gene: 8. CDR3 nucleotides: TGTGCCAGCAGCTCGTTACAGGGGGGTGGTGGCTACACCTTC. It translates to CASSSLQGGGGYTF.

The chain recombines TRBV27 with TRBJ2-7; maybe TRBD1 (6 bases). In germline, CDR1 is MNHEY, CDR2 SMNVEV (reference sequence). V was clipped by 6 bases and J by 0 bases, with 18 bases between them. The CDR3 extends over 16 amino acids. This chain's CDR3 is CASRAPASGASYEQYF. CDR3 bases: TGTGCCAGCAGAGCACCTGCTTCAGGGGCCTCCTACGAGCAGTACTTC.

This rearrangement joins TRBV6-2 or TRBV6-3 to TRBJ1-4; 7 bases align to TRBD1. The CDR3 length is 14 residues. The V gene end was trimmed by 5 bases and the J gene end by 8 bases; junction bases not matched to a gene: 8. Germline V gene sequence: CDR1 MNHEY, CDR2 SVGEGT. The CDR3 protein is CASSLTGSVEKLFF. The CDR3 DNA is TGTGCCAGCAGTCTGACAGGGTCCGTAGAAAAACTGTTTTTT.

This clone was seen once. This chain connects TRBV2 to TRBJ1-1, with TRBD1 identical over 7 bases. This CDR3 contains 17 residues. V was pared by 6 bases and J by 4 bases, with 17 bases of the junction left unmatched. Germline V gives CDR1 SNHLY, CDR2 FYNNEI. CDR3 nucleotide sequence: TGTGCCAGCAGGGACCCAGACAGGGATTTACTCTTCACTGAAGCTTTCTTT. Translating gives CASRDPDRDLLFTEAFF.

About this clone itself: A junction end diverges from the germline sequence, so it may reflect a read error. The chain combines TRBV2 with TRBJ1-3; D gene ambiguous. The CDR3 contains 14 residues. Germline CDR1 and CDR2: SNHLY and FYNNEI. The CDR3: CASGEGSSGNTIYF. CDR3 nucleotides: TGTGCCAGCGGTGAGGGCAGCTCTGGAAACACCATATATTTT.

This chain links TRBV6-1 with TRBJ2-7; the D gene is possibly TRBD2 (6 bases). This CDR3 is 17 amino acids long. Per the germline V gene, CDR1 is MNHNS and CDR2 is SASEGT. V was trimmed by 1 base and J by 0 bases, leaving 16 bases between them. The CDR3, as DNA: TGTGCCAGCAGTGAAGGGGTGGGGTGGGAGGTCTCCTACGAGCAGTACTTC. Translating gives CASSEGVGWEVSYEQYF.

The chain links TRBV14 to TRBJ2-3, with D unclear. The CDR3 covers 12 residues. V was trimmed by 4 bases and J by 6 bases, leaving 8 bases between them. The germline V gene has CDR1 SGHDN and CDR2 FVKESK. As DNA, the CDR3 is TGTGCCAGCAGCCTCAGGTTGGATACGCAGTATTTT. Amino acid sequence: CASSLRLDTQYF.

The gene calls are TRBV10-1 and TRBJ2-2; 9 bases map to TRBD2. Trimming at V came to 6 bases and at J to 2 bases, leaving 4 bases not matched to a gene. Per germline, CDR1 WNHNN and CDR2 SYGVQD (reference sequence). This CDR3 region has 15 residues. The CDR3 nucleotides read TGCGCCAGCAGGAGCGGGGGGACCAACACCGGGGAGCTGTTTTTT. It is translated as CASRSGGTNTGELFF.

Only a few counts were recorded for this clone. V usage is TRBV2 and J usage is TRBJ1-1, with D possibly being TRBD1 (5 bases). From germline, CDR1 is SNHLY and CDR2 FYNNEI. V gave up 8 bases and J gave up 4 bases, with 11 bases separating them. The CDR3 sequence is 12 residues long. DNA for the CDR3: TGTGCCAGCCCGGACATTGGCACTGAAGCTTTCTTT. This gives the protein CASPDIGTEAFF.

This chain connects TRBV28 to TRBJ1-2; perhaps TRBD1 as D (6 bases). Trimming cost V 10 bases and J 0 bases, with 12 bases left between them. There are 13 residues in the CDR3. The V gene's germline CDR1 is MDHEN and CDR2 SYDVKM. CDR3 amino acids: CATWTDANYGYTF. The CDR3 DNA reads TGTGCCACCTGGACAGACGCTAACTATGGCTACACCTTC.

V usage is TRBV28 and J usage is TRBJ1-1; the D gene is possibly TRBD1 (6 bases). Germline loops: CDR1 MDHEN, CDR2 SYDVKM. V was clipped by 3 bases and J by 5 bases, with 19 bases between them. There are 16 residues in the CDR3. The CDR3 protein is CASSFTNRVGWTEAFF. Written as DNA, the CDR3 is TGTGCCAGCAGTTTTACGAACAGGGTAGGGTGGACTGAAGCTTTCTTT.

This chain uses TRBV18 with TRBJ1-5; 7 bases match TRBD1. Trimming took 2 bases from V and 7 from J; bases not matched to a gene: 11. The germline CDR1 and CDR2 sequences are KGHSH and LQKENI. This CDR3 has 16 amino acids. CDR3 DNA sequence: TGTGCCAGCTCACCAGTCGGGACAGTCGACGGGCAGCCCCAGCATTTT. Protein product: CASSPVGTVDGQPQHF.

The gene calls are TRBV5-6 and TRBJ1-2; 9 bases map to TRBD1. J was trimmed by 6 bases and V by 4 bases; bases with no gene match: 16. This CDR3 has 17 amino acids. Germline CDR1 SGHDT, CDR2 YYEEEE. This chain's CDR3 is CASSPPPGQGPGNGYTF. CDR3 nucleotides: TGTGCCAGCAGCCCCCCCCCGGGACAGGGCCCGGGGAATGGCTACACCTTC.

The chain recombines TRBV30 with TRBJ2-1, with 12 bases that match TRBD2. CDR1 and CDR2 from the germline V gene are GTSNPN and SVGIG (reference sequence). With 3 bases clipped from V and 7 bases from J, the junction kept 1 base outside the gene matches. CDR3 length: 13 amino acids. Here the CDR3 reads CAWRLAGGNEQFF. The CDR3 coding sequence is TGTGCCTGGAGACTAGCGGGAGGTAATGAGCAGTTCTTC.

The CDR3 loop is CASSLEGAGRGLRNEQFF. CDR3 in DNA: TGCGCCAGCAGCTTAGAGGGGGCTGGCAGGGGGCTTCGGAATGAGCAGTTCTTC. The chain employs TRBV5-1 and TRBJ2-1; 8 positions match TRBD1. The germline CDR1 and CDR2 sequences are SGHRS and YFSETQ. Trimming at V came to 2 bases and at J to 7 bases, leaving 17 bases not matched to a gene. The CDR3 is made up of 18 amino acids. The complete variable domain, with remaining parts taken from reference TRBV5-1 and TRBJ2-1, reads KAGVTQTPRYLIKTRGQQVTLSCSPISGHRSVSWYQQTPGQGLQFLFEYFSETQRNKGNFPGRFSGRQFSNSRSEMNVSTLELGDSALYLCASSLEGAGRGLRNEQFFGPGTRLTVL.